Sequencing of this T cell receptor beta chain was carried out in a study of shared clonotypes between healthy human individuals. Genomic DNA came from roughly 84 million PBMCs in unsorted samples. This clone was picked up one time. Every immunoSEQ plate was one replicate of a subset's evenly spread DNA. Authors' data handling: Because ImmunoSEQ provided only junction sequences with no quality scores, the filtering differed. TCRdb's table, derived via immunoSEQ multiplex PCR, lists solely in-frame clones and lacks some. For V, J and clone size, that table is used; D and trimming come from the DNA. The sample has roughly 500,000 clones, approximately 81% seen once. The CDR3 spans 15 residues. The germline CDR1 and CDR2 sequences are SGHRS and YFSETQ. The V segment lost 2 bases and the J segment 2 bases; nucleotides outside the gene matches: 1.

The chain carries TRBV5-1 and TRBJ2-7, with 13 nucleotides matching TRBD2. Sequenced input: PBMCs. The receptor's source is a middle-aged woman in good health. Some clones in this sample may be carry-over from other donors' samples. The CDR3 loop reads CASSFTSGRAYEQYF. The CDR3 DNA is TGCGCCAGCAGCTTTACTAGCGGGAGGGCCTACGAGCAGTACTTC.